This TCR beta chain derives from a study of shared clonotypes between healthy human individuals. Across the whole study: A few men and a couple of women, aged 18 to 49, were donors.

This table comes from immunoSEQ multiplex PCR, and its TCRdb copy is limited to in-frame clones, with some not included. The sample yields some 87,000 clones, approximately 70% seen once. The V end was cut by 1 base, the J end by 3 bases, with 15 bases between. Germline CDR1 and CDR2: SGHTA and FQGNSA. This CDR3 spans 16 amino acids. What was sequenced was memory CD8+ T cells sorted from blood. This sample's subset: CD45RO+ cells pooled with CCR7-negative TemRA cells. The receptor was isolated from a man aged 25 to 40 in good health. This sequence joins TRBV7-2 and TRBJ1-2; maybe TRBD1 (6 bases). CDR3 in amino acids: CASSLEAGGGYYGYTF. The CDR3 nucleotides read TGTGCCAGCAGCTTAGAAGCTGGGGGCGGCTACTATGGCTACACCTTC. The whole variable domain, filled in from reference TRBV7-2 and TRBJ1-2, reads GAGVSQSPSNKVTEKGKDVELRCDPISGHTALYWYRQSLGQGLEFLIYFQGNSAPDKSGLPSDRFSAERTGGSVSTLTIQRTQQEDSAVYLCASSLEAGGGYYGYTFGSGTRLTVV.